This TCR beta chain stems from a study of cytomegalovirus exposure and HLA in healthy donors (TCRdb year 2017). Concerning the study at large: An earlier analysis of roughly 570 of the donors reported 250 to 350 Gb of sequence data and around 100 million unique TCR beta sequences obtained from around 170 million T cells. An early release that covered roughly 600 HLA-typed donors contained approximately 300 gigabases of sequencing data and roughly 84 million unique TCR sequences. Of the roughly 400 genotyped donors, around 81% fell in the genetic ancestry cluster associated with self-reported Caucasian donors. The aim of the study was to test whether cataloging public T cell receptors could identify signatures of past pathogen exposure. The study profiled the T cell repertoires of hundreds of subjects by immunosequencing and related them to cytomegalovirus serostatus. Along with the roughly 700-subject first cohort, a separate validation cohort of some 130 different subjects was used. To predict cytomegalovirus infection status, the study brought together high-throughput TCR immunosequencing, statistical association of individual TCRs with disease status, and machine learning. In a later analysis, previously published TCR beta repertoires from 666 donors were re-analyzed and high-resolution HLA genotyping was added so that TCR occurrence patterns could be studied. The later analysis used no new phenotypic data to find candidate immune exposures, relying instead on TCR beta sequences and their occurrence across donors. To decide whether each TCR beta V gene segment behaved as functional or pseudogenic, an earlier analysis of several hundred of the donors relied on high-throughput TCR beta sequencing. Donor age, sex, ethnicity and CMV serostatus were compiled together with the repertoire data. A later genetic analysis used genome-wide SNP genotypes for about three fifths of the 666 donors, treating that subset as a discovery cohort. Every discovery cohort repertoire had been produced on one sequencing platform. Both class I and class II loci were covered by HLA typing, at four-digit resolution. Typing coverage varied by locus: roughly 629-640 donors for A, B, C, DRB1 and DQB1; approximately 520 for DQA1; about 600 for DPA1; 450 to 480 for DPB1. Because of strong linkage in the cohort, 4 to 6 DR-DQ haplotypes were treated as single units for association and clustering. On average, approximately 250,000 unique TCR beta nucleotide sequences were sequenced per donor among 398 genotyped donors of the cohort, with 15% to 20% of those sequences being non-productive.

Notes on this clone: What this receptor recognizes is not known. Qualities for individual bases were not recorded, and no much larger clone is one base off.

Overall study results and their limits: Specific HLA alleles were associated with over 15,000 TCR beta sequences at a false discovery rate of 0.05 in a later analysis. A further reported finding was that TCR beta sequences accurately predicted the HLA-A and HLA-B alleles for most subjects in the first cohort. A later analysis found that HLA-associated TCR beta chains were more clonally expanded and had lower generation probabilities than equally common non-associated chains. According to a later analysis, most CMV-associated TCR beta chains appeared to be HLA-restricted, and the HLA associations seemed to be driven largely by CMV exposure. The authors suggested that the approach could potentially be generalized to other disease states and immunological phenotypes. In a later genetic analysis, a missense DCLRE1C variant was associated with V-gene and J-gene trimming of TCR beta chains, and the association was replicated in an independent cohort. The study gave a list of some 150 TCR beta chains associated with cytomegalovirus. Several of the top co-occurrence clusters appeared to be linked to parvovirus B19, influenza, CMV and Epstein-Barr virus, according to a later analysis. A later analysis found that TCR association rates varied across HLA loci, with DRB1 alleles showing the most associated TCRs and HLA-C alleles the fewest. The classifier was reported to diagnose cytomegalovirus status with high specificity and sensitivity in both the original cohort and the validation cohort. Compared with the approximately 670-donor mean, donors in an Asian-associated ancestry cluster had fewer N-insertions in productive TCRs, according to a later genetic analysis. The cohort was sequenced for TCR beta chains only, and without alpha or paired-chain data the features that could be detected were limited. Some IMGT-functional V segments, including TRBV6-2 and TRBV6-3, could not be distinguished by the 87-base-pair reads and were therefore excluded. Presence/absence analyses assumed roughly uniform sequencing depth across donors, an assumption that may not hold. Because HLA typing was unavailable for some donors at each locus, only the typed subset was used in association tests. A few of the identified cytomegalovirus-associated TCR beta chains were confirmed in vitro to be specific for cytomegalovirus antigens. Across donors, most TCR sequences were observed very rarely, whereas some public TCRs were present in many individuals. Broadly in line with IMGT annotations, most TCR beta V segments showed up in productive rearrangements about 87% or about 30% of the time in an earlier analysis of under 700 of the donors. Because counts were too low, some 17 rarely observed V segments, including chromosome 9 orphons, were left out of the earlier analysis of several hundred of the donors. Immune exposure information for the cohort was limited to CMV serostatus. Linkage disequilibrium might explain the correlated functional status among segregating V segments, but an unknown experimental factor could not be excluded. A group of highly shared sequence variants was considered likely to be a technical artifact of the sequencing pipeline. Assigning TCR associations to individual alleles was difficult when HLA alleles, especially DR and DQ, strongly co-occurred.

The method behind the library was the immunoSEQ multiplex PCR assay. For the multiplex PCR, a mixture combining 60 forward primers for TCR Vbeta segments and 13 reverse primers for TCR Jbeta segments was used. A multiplex PCR assay on genomic DNA amplified the CDR3 region of rearranged TCR beta genes. The Illumina HiSeq System was used to sequence the amplified TCR beta libraries as 87-base-pair reads. The paper's data handling went like this. A later analysis counted some 80 million unique TCR beta chains across the 666 repertoires, and roughly 10 million of these chains were shared by at least two donors. Raw reads were error-corrected and collapsed into unique sequences by a nearest-neighbor algorithm in which closely related sequences were merged to remove PCR and sequencing errors. Alignment of CDR3 sequences to IMGT reference sequences was used to assign V, D and J gene segments. For a sequence to be retained, a match of at least six nucleotides to both a V gene segment and a J gene segment was required. A rearrangement was called productive if the CDR3 had no stop codons and remained in frame with V and J, and every other rearrangement was called non-productive. CDR3 was defined according to IMGT convention as the region running from the second conserved V-encoded cysteine to the conserved J-encoded phenylalanine. The earlier analysis of 587 of the donors excluded any sequence lacking an unambiguous match to a single V gene segment. An earlier analysis of 500 to 600 of the donors classified V segments as functional when productive rearrangements were above 56.7% and as segregating when the standard deviation between donors was above 5%. A statistical classification framework was built for diagnosing cytomegalovirus status from the catalog of TCR beta chain sequences. V and J gene assignment, in a later analysis, came from comparing TCR nucleotide sequences with IMGT/GENE-DB human TR gene sequences. A later analysis assigned CDR3 sequences and most-parsimonious VDJ recombination scenarios with the TCRdist pipeline. In a later analysis, each TCR beta chain was defined by its CDR3 amino acid sequence together with its V-gene family, and reads without a unique V-gene family were excluded. A later analysis removed roughly 590 highly shared, low-generation-probability nucleotide sequences to deal with suspected cross-contamination and a sequencing artifact. A later analysis calculated a clonal expansion index for each public chain from normalized within-repertoire ranks of inferred template counts. In a later analysis, generation probabilities were computed using a VDJ recombination model fitted to out-of-frame rearrangements, and the results were checked against IGoR. A later analysis scored TCR-TCR, TCR-HLA and TCR-CMV co-occurrence with hypergeometric tests, applying a repertoire-size bias correction to TCR pairs. To estimate false discovery rates, a later analysis permuted the HLA or CMV assignments 20 times. In a later analysis, co-occurring TCRs were grouped using DBSCAN, with TCRdist sequence similarity added in when clustering inside HLA-allele-positive subsets. Co-occurrence clustering excluded repertoires with fewer than 30,000 or more than 120,000 public chains, plus five with anomalous nucleotide sharing. Imported from immuneACCESS, the table was reduced by TCRdb to in-frame sequences with V and J called. These copies leave out some clones; in studies compared against another copy, an unresolved V gene accounts for under half, and the cause of the remainder is not known. V, J and clone size reflect that table, while D and trimming were determined from the DNA. The sample table shows over 150,000 clones, and 79% are seen once. The ten largest account for around 1.9% of the sample.

The cohort was made up of approximately 700 healthy bone marrow donors. At the time of sampling, every cohort member was nominally healthy, though immune exposures that went unrecorded were likely present. The donor tested CMV seronegative and was one of the 352 seronegative cohort members. Each donor provided a peripheral blood sample, and peripheral blood mononuclear cells were used for TCR beta sequencing. The Qiagen DNeasy Blood Extraction Kit was used to extract genomic DNA from the blood cell samples. CDR1 and CDR2 were assigned from the germline V gene (reference sequence) as LNHDA and SQIVND. Compared with germline, V lacks 2 bases and J lacks 5 bases; bases without a gene match: 8. Counted from cysteine to phenylalanine, this CDR3 has 16 amino acids. Left in the record is the CDR3 DNA by itself, 48 bases read in frame from the first base.

The V and J segments used are TRBV19 and TRBJ2-2, with 7 junctional bases fitting TRBD2. The sequenced sample consisted of PBMCs. The clonotype was recovered from a man between 35 and 55 years old in good health and CMV-seronegative. The CDR3 protein sequence reads: CASSIPAGAGTGELFF. Here is the DNA: TGTGCCAGTAGTATACCGGCGGGAGCCGGGACCGGGGAGCTGTTTTTT.